Sequencing of this TCR beta chain was carried out in a study of cytomegalovirus exposure and HLA in healthy donors. For this clone: Its antigen is not known.

Germline CDR1 reads SGHNT; CDR2 reads YYREEE (reference sequence). This CDR3 has 16 amino acids. V shed 0 bases, J shed 2 bases, and the junction held 5 bases outside the gene matches. The study ran its PCR with 60 Vbeta and 13 Jbeta primers. Libraries were prepared by immunoSEQ multiplex PCR; TCRdb keeps only in-frame clonotypes and omits some of them. The repertoire consists of under 130,000 clones, with about 83% occurring once and the leading ten covering 5% to 6.5%. Findings and caveats of the study: It has been reported that TCR beta sequences accurately predicted the HLA-A and HLA-B alleles of most subjects.

The chain links TRBV5-4 to TRBJ2-5, with 9 bases aligning to TRBD2. The sequencing sample was made of PBMCs. The sequence was collected from a man aged 18 to 30 in good health and CMV-seronegative. CDR3 coding DNA: TGTGCCAGCAGCTTGGACCCTAGCGGGGCACAAGAGACCCAGTACTTC. Translated, it gives CASSLDPSGAQETQYF.